A single sample gave rise to the 6 T cell receptor beta chains below, sequenced in a study of T cells after posttransplantation cyclophosphamide. A marrow graft followed busulfan-fludarabine conditioning, with cyclophosphamide on days +3 and +4. TCRdb keeps only in-frame clones here, not all; method: immunoSEQ multiplex PCR. The specimen has roughly 10,000 clones, none found just once. Sequenced material: PBMCs, taken nearly 360 days after allogeneic stem cell transplant with posttransplant cyclophosphamide. The receptors derive from a male patient in his fifties or sixties who received an allogeneic stem cell transplant from a related donor and was CMV-positive. These T cells may partly come from the graft donor.

This clone was counted a few times. Germline and junction disagree at one end, which may indicate a read error. The rearrangement links TRBV4-1 to TRBJ2-2; TRBD1 matches at 8 bases. The CDR3 sequence is 16 residues long. Germline CDR1 and CDR2: MGHRA and YSYEKL. CDR3 DNA sequence: TGCGCCAGCAGCCAAGGACGGGACAGGCCTACCGGGGAGCTGCTTTTT. It codes for CASSQGRDRPTGELLF.

This clone was counted ten times or more. The chain is built from TRBV18 and TRBJ2-3, with 13 bases aligning to TRBD2. The trim removed 8 bases at V and 10 bases at J, leaving 9 bases unmatched. CDR1 KGHSH and CDR2 LQKENI come from the germline V gene. There are 14 residues in the CDR3. The CDR3 protein is CASTPGTSGEAQYF. The CDR3 DNA reads as TGTGCCAGCACCCCCGGGACTAGCGGGGAGGCGCAGTATTTT. Combining the CDR3 with reference TRBV18 and TRBJ2-3 gives the whole variable domain NAGVMQNPRHLVRRRGQEARLRCSPMKGHSHVYWYRQLPEEGLKFMVYLQKENIIDESGMPKERFSAEFPKEGPSILRIQQVVRGDSAAYFCASTPGTSGEAQYFGPGTRLTVL.

The sample holds many counts of this clone. The V call is TRBV9, the J call TRBJ2-5; D possibly corresponds to TRBD2 (6 bases). V lost 3 bases and J lost 9, with 9 bases in between. The germline CDR1 and CDR2 sequences are SGDLS and YYNGEE. The CDR3 runs to 11 residues. CDR3 sequence: CASSGTGAQYF. In DNA, the CDR3 is TGTGCCAGCAGCGGCACGGGAGCCCAGTACTTC.

In this sample, this clone turned up many times. The chain links TRBV7-8 to TRBJ1-5; TRBD1 agrees at 10 bases. Germline lookup yields CDR1 SGHVS and CDR2 FQNEAQ. The CDR3 totals 17 residues. V dropped 5 bases and J dropped 0; count of bases not matched to a gene: 7. CDR3 sequence (DNA): TGTGCCAGCAGCAAAGGACAGGGGGTCGGTAGCAATCAGCCCCAGCATTTT. Its protein product is CASSKGQGVGSNQPQHF. Drawing the rest from reference TRBV7-8 and TRBJ1-5, the complete variable domain is GAGVSQSPRYKVAKRGQDVALRCDPISGHVSLFWYQQALGQGPEFLTYFQNEAQLDKSGLPSDRFFAERPEGSVSTLKIQRTQQEDSAVYLCASSKGQGVGSNQPQHFGDGTRLSIL.

This clone was observed at least ten times. This rearrangement joins TRBV6-6 to TRBJ2-5; the match to TRBD2 covers 8 bases. This CDR3 region has 13 residues. Trimming cost V 8 bases and J 4 bases; bases outside gene matches: 6. Germline loops: CDR1 MNHNY, CDR2 SVGAGI (reference sequence). The CDR3 sequence is CASGTSGGETQYF. The CDR3, as DNA: TGTGCCAGCGGAACTAGCGGTGGAGAGACCCAGTACTTC.

In its sample, this clone is medium-sized (0.01 to 0.1%). The identical CDR3 is also encoded by other nucleotide sequences in the sample. The CDR3 DNA reads TGTGCCAGCAGTCCAGGGGGCGCTGGATACAATGAGCAGTTCTTC. Translating gives CASSPGGAGYNEQFF. The V and J genes are TRBV11-3 and TRBJ2-1, with 8 bases identical to TRBD1. V was clipped by 6 bases and J by 4 bases; unmatched bases: 8. The germline CDR1 and CDR2 sequences are SGHNT and YENEEA. The CDR3 has 15 residues.